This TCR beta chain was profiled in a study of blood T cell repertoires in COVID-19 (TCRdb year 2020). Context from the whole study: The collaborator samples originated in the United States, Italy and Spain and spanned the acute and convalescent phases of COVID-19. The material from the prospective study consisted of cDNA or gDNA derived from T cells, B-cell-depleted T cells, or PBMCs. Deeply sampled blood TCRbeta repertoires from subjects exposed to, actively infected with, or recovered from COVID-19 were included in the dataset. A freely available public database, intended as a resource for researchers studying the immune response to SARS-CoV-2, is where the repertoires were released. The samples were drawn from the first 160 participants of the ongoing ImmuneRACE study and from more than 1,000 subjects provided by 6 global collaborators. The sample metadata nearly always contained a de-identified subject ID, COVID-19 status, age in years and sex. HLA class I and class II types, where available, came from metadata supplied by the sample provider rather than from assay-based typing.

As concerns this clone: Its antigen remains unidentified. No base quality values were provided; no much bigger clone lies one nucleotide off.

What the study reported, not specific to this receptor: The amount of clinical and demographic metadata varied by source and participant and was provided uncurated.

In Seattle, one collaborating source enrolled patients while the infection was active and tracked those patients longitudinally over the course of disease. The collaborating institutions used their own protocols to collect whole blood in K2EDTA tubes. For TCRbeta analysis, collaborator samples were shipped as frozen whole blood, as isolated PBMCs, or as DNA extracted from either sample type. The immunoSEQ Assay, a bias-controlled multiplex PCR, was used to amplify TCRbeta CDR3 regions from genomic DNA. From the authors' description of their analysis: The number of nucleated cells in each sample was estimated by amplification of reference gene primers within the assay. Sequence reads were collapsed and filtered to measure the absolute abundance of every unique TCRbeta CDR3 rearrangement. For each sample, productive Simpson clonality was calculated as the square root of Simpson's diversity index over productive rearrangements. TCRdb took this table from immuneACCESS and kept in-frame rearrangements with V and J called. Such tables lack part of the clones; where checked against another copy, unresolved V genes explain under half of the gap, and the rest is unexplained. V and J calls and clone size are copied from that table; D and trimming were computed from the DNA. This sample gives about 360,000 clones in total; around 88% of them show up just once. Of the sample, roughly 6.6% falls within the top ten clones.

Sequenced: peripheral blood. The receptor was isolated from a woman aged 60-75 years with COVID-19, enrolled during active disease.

The CDR3 is CASRYDDYTEAFF. The DNA reads as follows: TGTGCCAGCAGATATGACGACTACACTGAAGCTTTCTTT. The V and J segments used are TRBV11-2 and TRBJ1-1; no D gene can be assigned with confidence. From a lookup of the germline V gene, CDR1 and CDR2 are SGHAT and FQNNGV. Trimming costs V 6 bases and J 3 bases, and their ends lie 11 bases apart. From the cysteine through the phenylalanine, the CDR3 covers 13 amino acids. Only CDR3 DNA remains: 39 bases, in frame from the first base.